This TCR beta chain emerged from a study of shared T cell receptors in the human thymus. Clones were sequenced by immunoSEQ multiplex PCR, and TCRdb holds only the in-frame ones, with some missing. The sample consists of more than 300,000 clones, around 95% of them appearing once. Germline CDR1 and CDR2: SGHTA and FQGTGA. V lost 5 bases and J lost 8; bases outside the gene matches: 11. The CDR3 has 17 amino acids. The sequenced sample was thymocytes. The V gene is TRBV7-3, the J gene TRBJ2-1, with 14 bases lining up with TRBD2. This sequence was found in a human donor. As DNA, the CDR3 is TGTGCCAGCAGCCTACTGCCGGGACTAGCGGGAGTGGATGAGCAGTTCTTC. It codes for CASSLLPGLAGVDEQFF.